Below are 5 T cell receptor beta chains sequenced from a single sample in a study of blood T cells in healthy people across ages. Sample-barcoded 5' priming and a J-beta primer mix drove a second PCR of about 6 to 12 cycles. From the 5' RACE reads, TCRdb called clonotypes with MiXCR, one entry per CDR3 protein. The sample consists of 1.5 million to 2 million distinct CDR3 sequences, approximately 39% of them appearing once. Specimen: blood. The receptors were gathered from a human donor in good health.

This rearrangement joins TRBV3-1 to TRBJ2-3; D unresolved. Germline lookup yields CDR1 LGHDT and CDR2 YNNKEL (reference sequence). The CDR3 length is 15 residues. The germline V and J ends were trimmed by 4 bases and 4 bases, with 15 bases remaining between them. The CDR3 here is CASSPKLTYADTQYF. The CDR3 coding sequence is TGTGCCAGCAGCCCAAAGCTGACCTACGCAGATACGCAGTATTTT.

The chain has TRBV7-8 and TRBJ2-7, with no clear D. The CDR3 contains 18 residues. Germline-derived CDR1 and CDR2 are SGHVS and FQNEAQ. Trimming took off 5 bases at V and 2 bases at J, with 25 bases between the two ends. The CDR3 region is CASSPQGWSQSQTYEQYF. In DNA, the CDR3 is TGTGCCAGCAGCCCCCAAGGATGGAGCCAGTCCCAAACCTACGAGCAGTACTTC.

The rearrangement uses TRBV6-2 or TRBV6-3 and TRBJ2-3; D is possibly TRBD2 (6 bases). The V end was cut by 5 bases, the J end by 9 bases, with 15 bases between. The CDR3 spans 13 residues. In germline, CDR1 is MNHEY, CDR2 SVGEGT. The CDR3, as DNA: TGTGCCAGCAGTCCACAGACTAGTCGGACGCAGTATTTT. This gives the protein CASSPQTSRTQYF.

The CDR3 DNA reads as TGCAGCGTTGAGCCGGGAACACTATCTGGGGGCTACACCTTC. Translating it yields CSVEPGTLSGGYTF. J is TRBJ1-2 and V is TRBV29-1; D is ambiguous. The CDR3 runs 14 residues. V lost 3 bases, J lost 8 bases, and 19 bases lay in between. CDR1 is SQVTM and CDR2 is ANQGSEA in the germline V gene.

The DNA for the CDR3 is TGTGCCAGCAGTTCCCGGACAGTTAGCACAGATACGCAGTATTTT. The encoded protein is CASSSRTVSTDTQYF. The V and J genes are TRBV6-5 and TRBJ2-3, with D possibly matching TRBD1 (6 bases). This CDR3 region has 15 residues. Trimming took 4 bases from V and 0 from J, leaving 11 bases between them. Germline V CDR1 and CDR2: MNHEY, SVGAGI.